The source of this T cell receptor beta chain is a study of T cell responses to AZD1222 COVID-19 vaccine. Pooling of second doses given at about 4 or about 12 weeks was done. Trimming removed 1 base at V and 6 bases at J, with 12 bases between. This CDR3 is 14 amino acids long. Germline assignment: CDR1 LNHNV and CDR2 YYDKDF (reference sequence). Clones were sequenced by immunoSEQ multiplex PCR, and TCRdb holds only the in-frame ones, with some missing. The sample shows approximately 210,000 clones, 80% to 95% of them seen only once. The TCR originated in an adult who received the AZD1222 COVID-19 vaccine. Sequenced material: peripheral blood, taken 28 days after the second AZD1222 dose. The chain has TRBV15 and TRBJ1-2; no clear D gene. In DNA, the CDR3 is TGTGCCACCAGCAGAGTCTTCTTGGGTGATGGCTACACCTTC. It is translated as CATSRVFLGDGYTF.